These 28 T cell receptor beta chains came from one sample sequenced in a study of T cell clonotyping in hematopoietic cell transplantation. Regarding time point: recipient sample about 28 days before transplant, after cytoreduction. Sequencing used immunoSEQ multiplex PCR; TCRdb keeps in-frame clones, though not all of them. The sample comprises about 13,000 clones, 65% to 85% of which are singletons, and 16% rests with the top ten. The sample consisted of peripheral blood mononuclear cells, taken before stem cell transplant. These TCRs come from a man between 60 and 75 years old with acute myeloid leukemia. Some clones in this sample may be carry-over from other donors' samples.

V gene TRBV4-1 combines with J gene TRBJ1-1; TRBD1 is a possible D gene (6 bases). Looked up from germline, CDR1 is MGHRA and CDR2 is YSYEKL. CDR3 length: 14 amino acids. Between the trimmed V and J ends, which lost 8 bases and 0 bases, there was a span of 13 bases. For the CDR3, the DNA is TGCGCCAGCCAGGGGCGGACCATGAACACTGAAGCTTTCTTT. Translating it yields CASQGRTMNTEAFF.

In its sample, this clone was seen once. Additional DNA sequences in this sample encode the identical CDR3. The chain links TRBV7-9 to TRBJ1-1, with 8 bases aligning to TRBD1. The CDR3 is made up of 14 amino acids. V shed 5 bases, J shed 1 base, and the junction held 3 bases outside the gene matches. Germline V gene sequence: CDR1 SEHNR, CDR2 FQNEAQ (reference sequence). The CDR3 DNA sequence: TGTGCCAGCAGCCGCGGACAGGGGAACACTGAAGCTTTCTTT. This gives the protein CASSRGQGNTEAFF.

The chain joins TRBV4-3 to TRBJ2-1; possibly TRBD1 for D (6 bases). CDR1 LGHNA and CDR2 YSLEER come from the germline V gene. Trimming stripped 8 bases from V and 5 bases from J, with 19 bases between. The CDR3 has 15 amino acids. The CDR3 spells CASGGATGPDNEQFF. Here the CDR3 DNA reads TGCGCCAGCGGAGGAGCGACAGGACCGGACAATGAGCAGTTCTTC.

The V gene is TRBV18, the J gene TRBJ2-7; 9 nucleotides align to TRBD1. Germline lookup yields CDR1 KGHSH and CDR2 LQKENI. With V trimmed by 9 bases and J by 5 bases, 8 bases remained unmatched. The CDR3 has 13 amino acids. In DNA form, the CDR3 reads TGTGCCAGTCGGGACAGGGTCGGTAACGAGCAGTACTTC. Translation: CASRDRVGNEQYF.

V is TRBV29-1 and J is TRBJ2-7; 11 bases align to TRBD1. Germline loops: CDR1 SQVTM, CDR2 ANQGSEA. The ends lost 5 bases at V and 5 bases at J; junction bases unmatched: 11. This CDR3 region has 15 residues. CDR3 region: CSVSTGTGGHDEQYF. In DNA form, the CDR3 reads TGCAGCGTTTCGACGGGGACAGGGGGTCACGACGAGCAGTACTTC.

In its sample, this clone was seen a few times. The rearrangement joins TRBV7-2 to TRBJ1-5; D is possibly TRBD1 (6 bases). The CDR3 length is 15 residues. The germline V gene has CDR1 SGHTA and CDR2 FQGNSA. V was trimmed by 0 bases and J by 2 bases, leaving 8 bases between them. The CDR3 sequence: CASSLAGAGNQPQHF. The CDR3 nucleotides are TGTGCCAGCAGCTTAGCGGGGGCCGGCAATCAGCCCCAGCATTTT.

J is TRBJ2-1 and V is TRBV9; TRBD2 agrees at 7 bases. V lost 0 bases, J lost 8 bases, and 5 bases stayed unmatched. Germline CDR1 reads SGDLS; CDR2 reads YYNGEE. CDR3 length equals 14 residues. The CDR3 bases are TGTGCCAGCAGCGTAGGCGGGGGAGGCGATGAGCAGTTCTTC. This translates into CASSVGGGGDEQFF.

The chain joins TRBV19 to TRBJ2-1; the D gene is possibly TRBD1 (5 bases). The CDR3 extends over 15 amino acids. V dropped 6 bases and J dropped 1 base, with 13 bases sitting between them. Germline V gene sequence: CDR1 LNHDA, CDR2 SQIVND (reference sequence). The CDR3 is CASSWGDRSYNEQFF. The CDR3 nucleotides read TGTGCCAGTAGCTGGGGTGACAGATCCTACAATGAGCAGTTCTTC.

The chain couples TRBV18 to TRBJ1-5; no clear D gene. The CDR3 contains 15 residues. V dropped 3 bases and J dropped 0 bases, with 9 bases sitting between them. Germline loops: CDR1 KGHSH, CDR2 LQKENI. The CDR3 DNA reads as TGTGCCAGCTCACCGGCCTACAATAGCAATCAGCCCCAGCATTTT. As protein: CASSPAYNSNQPQHF.

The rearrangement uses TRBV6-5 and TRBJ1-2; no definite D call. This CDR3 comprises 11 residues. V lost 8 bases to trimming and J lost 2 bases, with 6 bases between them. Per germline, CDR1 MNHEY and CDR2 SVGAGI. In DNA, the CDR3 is TGTGCCAGCCGGGGAAACTATGGCTACACCTTC. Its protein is CASRGNYGYTF.

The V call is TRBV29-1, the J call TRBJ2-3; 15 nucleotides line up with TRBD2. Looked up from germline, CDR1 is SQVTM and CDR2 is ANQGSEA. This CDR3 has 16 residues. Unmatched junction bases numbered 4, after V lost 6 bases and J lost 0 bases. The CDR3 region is CSVAGTSGGSTDTQYF. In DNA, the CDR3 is TGCAGCGTAGCCGGGACTAGCGGGGGGAGCACAGATACGCAGTATTTT.

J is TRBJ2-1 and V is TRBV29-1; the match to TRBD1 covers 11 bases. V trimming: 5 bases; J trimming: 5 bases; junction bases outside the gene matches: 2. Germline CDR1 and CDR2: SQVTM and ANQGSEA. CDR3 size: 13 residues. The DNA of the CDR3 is TGCAGCGTTCGGGACAGGGGGGACAATGAGCAGTTCTTC. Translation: CSVRDRGDNEQFF.

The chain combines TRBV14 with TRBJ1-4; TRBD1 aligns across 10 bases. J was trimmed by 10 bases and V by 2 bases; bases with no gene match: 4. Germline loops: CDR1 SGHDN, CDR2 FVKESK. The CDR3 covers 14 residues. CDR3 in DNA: TGTGCCAGCAGCCAAAGGACAGGGGGGTCAAAACTGTTTTTT. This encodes CASSQRTGGSKLFF.

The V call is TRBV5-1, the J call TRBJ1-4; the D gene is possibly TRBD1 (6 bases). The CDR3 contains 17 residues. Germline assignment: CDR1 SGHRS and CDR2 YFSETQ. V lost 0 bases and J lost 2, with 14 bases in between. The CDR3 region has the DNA TGCGCCAGCAGCTTGGTGCCCCGGACAGACACTAATGAAAAACTGTTTTTT. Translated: CASSLVPRTDTNEKLFF.

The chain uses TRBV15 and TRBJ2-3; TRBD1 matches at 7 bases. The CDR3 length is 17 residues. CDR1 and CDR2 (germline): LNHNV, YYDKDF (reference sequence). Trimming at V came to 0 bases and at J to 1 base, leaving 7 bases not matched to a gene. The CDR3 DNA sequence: TGTGCCACCAGCAGAGATTTTGGAGACAGGGGCACAGATACGCAGTATTTT. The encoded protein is CATSRDFGDRGTDTQYF.

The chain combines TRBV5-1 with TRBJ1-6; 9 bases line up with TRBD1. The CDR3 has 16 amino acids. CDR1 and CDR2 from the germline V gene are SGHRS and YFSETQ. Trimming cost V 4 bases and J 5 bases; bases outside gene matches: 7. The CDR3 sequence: CASSRGQGNDNSPLHF. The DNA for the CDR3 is TGCGCCAGCAGCCGTGGACAGGGGAATGATAATTCACCCCTCCACTTT.

CDR3 nucleotides: TGTGCCAGCAGCTCGGGGACACCTATGAACACTGAAGCTTTCTTT. Protein product: CASSSGTPMNTEAFF. The chain recombines TRBV9 with TRBJ1-1; tentatively, D is TRBD1 (6 bases). Germline V CDR1 and CDR2: SGDLS, YYNGEE. V gave up 4 bases and J gave up 0 bases, with 13 bases separating them. The CDR3 is 15 residues long.

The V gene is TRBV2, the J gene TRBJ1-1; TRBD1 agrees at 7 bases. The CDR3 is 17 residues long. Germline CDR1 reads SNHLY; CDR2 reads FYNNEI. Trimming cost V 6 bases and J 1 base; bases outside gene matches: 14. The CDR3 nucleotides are TGTGCCAGCAGACCAAGGACAGGAGTGGGGGGGAACACTGAAGCTTTCTTT. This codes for CASRPRTGVGGNTEAFF.

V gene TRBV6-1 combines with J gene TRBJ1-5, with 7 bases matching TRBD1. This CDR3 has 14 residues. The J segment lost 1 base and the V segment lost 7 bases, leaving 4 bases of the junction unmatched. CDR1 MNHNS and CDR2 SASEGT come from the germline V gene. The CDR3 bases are TGTGCCAGCAACCCGACAGGGAGCAATCAGCCCCAGCATTTT. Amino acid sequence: CASNPTGSNQPQHF.

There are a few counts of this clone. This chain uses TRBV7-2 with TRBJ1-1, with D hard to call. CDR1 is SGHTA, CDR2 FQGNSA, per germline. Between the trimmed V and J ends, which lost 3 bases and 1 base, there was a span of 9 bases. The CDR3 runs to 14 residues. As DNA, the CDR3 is TGTGCCAGCAGCTTTGGGCAGAAGAACACTGAAGCTTTCTTT. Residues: CASSFGQKNTEAFF.

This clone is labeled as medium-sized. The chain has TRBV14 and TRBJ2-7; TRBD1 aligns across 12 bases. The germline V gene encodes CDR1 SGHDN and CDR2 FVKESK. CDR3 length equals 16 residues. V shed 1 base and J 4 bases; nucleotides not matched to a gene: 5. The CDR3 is CASSQGRGQGAYEQYF. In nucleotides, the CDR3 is TGTGCCAGCAGCCAAGGTCGGGGACAGGGGGCTTACGAGCAGTACTTC.

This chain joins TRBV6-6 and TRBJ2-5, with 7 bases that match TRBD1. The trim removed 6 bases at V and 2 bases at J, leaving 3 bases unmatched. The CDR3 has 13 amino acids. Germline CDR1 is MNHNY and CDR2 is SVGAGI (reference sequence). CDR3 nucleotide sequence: TGTGCCAGCAGCCGGGACAGACAAGAGACCCAGTACTTC. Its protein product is CASSRDRQETQYF.

The CDR3 coding sequence is TGCGCCAGCAGCCCCCAGGTTTGGGGCACAGATACGCAGTATTTT. Protein sequence: CASSPQVWGTDTQYF. This rearrangement joins TRBV4-1 to TRBJ2-3, with D unclear. Germline V CDR1 and CDR2: MGHRA, YSYEKL. This CDR3 spans 15 amino acids. The V end lost 4 bases, the J end lost 1 base, and 12 bases lay between the germline ends.

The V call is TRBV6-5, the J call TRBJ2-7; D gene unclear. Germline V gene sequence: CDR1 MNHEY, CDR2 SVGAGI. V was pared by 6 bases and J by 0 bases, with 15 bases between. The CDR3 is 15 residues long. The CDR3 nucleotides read TGTGCCAGCAGCCTCAGACCGATTAGCTCCTACGAGCAGTACTTC. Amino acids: CASSLRPISSYEQYF.

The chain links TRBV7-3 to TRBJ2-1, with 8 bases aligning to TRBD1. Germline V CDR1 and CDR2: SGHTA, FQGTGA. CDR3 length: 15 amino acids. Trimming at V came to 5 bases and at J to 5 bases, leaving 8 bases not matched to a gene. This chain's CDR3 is CASSIQGGTNNEQFF. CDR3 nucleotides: TGTGCCAGCAGCATACAGGGGGGAACTAACAATGAGCAGTTCTTC.

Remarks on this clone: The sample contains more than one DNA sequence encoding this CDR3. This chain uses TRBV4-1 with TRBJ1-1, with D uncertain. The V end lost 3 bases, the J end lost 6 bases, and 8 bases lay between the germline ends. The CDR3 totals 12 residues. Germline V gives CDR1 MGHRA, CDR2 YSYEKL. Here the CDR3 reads CASSHGGAEAFF. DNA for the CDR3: TGCGCCAGCAGCCATGGTGGAGCTGAAGCTTTCTTT.

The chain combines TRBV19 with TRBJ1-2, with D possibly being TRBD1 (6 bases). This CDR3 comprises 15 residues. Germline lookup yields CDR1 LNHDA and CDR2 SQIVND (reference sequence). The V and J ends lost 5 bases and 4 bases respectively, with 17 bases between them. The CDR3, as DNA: TGTGCCAGTAGTTCGAGGGGACAAACCAGCTATGGCTACACCTTC. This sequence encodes CASSSRGQTSYGYTF.

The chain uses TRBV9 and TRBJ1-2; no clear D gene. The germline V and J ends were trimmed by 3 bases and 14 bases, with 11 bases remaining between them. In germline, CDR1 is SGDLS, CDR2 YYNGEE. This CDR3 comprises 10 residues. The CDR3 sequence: CASSGWDLTF. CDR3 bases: TGTGCCAGCAGCGGATGGGATCTAACCTTC.